This TCR beta chain was sequenced in a study of T cell clonality in common variable immunodeficiency. Findings and limits, study-wide: Compared with controls, CVID subjects had fewer shared TCRbeta clones. Repertoire-complication correlations in CVID were limited by patient heterogeneity. Common variable immunodeficiency TCR beta sequences reportedly had fewer deletions and N-nucleotide insertions. TCRbeta clonality was increased in CVID versus healthy controls.

The table lists this clone with many counts. Antigen: not known. The read terminates 3 residues before the CDR3 end, so the remaining end is supplied by the germline J gene. This CDR3 is 13 amino acids long. The trim removed 7 bases at V and 2 bases at J, leaving 7 bases unmatched. Germline-derived CDR1 and CDR2 are DFQATT and SNEGSKA (reference sequence). Sequencing used immunoSEQ multiplex PCR; TCRdb keeps in-frame clones, though not all of them. The sample includes around 40,000 clones, none of them occurring once. This rearrangement joins TRBV20-1 to TRBJ2-5; 7 bases agree with TRBD2. Sequencing was performed on peripheral blood mononuclear cells. This clonotype was obtained from a person aged 18 to 69 in good health. The CDR3 region is CSVRAGLQETQYF. The DNA read from the CDR3 is TGCAGTGTTCGAGCGGGACTTCAAGAGACC.